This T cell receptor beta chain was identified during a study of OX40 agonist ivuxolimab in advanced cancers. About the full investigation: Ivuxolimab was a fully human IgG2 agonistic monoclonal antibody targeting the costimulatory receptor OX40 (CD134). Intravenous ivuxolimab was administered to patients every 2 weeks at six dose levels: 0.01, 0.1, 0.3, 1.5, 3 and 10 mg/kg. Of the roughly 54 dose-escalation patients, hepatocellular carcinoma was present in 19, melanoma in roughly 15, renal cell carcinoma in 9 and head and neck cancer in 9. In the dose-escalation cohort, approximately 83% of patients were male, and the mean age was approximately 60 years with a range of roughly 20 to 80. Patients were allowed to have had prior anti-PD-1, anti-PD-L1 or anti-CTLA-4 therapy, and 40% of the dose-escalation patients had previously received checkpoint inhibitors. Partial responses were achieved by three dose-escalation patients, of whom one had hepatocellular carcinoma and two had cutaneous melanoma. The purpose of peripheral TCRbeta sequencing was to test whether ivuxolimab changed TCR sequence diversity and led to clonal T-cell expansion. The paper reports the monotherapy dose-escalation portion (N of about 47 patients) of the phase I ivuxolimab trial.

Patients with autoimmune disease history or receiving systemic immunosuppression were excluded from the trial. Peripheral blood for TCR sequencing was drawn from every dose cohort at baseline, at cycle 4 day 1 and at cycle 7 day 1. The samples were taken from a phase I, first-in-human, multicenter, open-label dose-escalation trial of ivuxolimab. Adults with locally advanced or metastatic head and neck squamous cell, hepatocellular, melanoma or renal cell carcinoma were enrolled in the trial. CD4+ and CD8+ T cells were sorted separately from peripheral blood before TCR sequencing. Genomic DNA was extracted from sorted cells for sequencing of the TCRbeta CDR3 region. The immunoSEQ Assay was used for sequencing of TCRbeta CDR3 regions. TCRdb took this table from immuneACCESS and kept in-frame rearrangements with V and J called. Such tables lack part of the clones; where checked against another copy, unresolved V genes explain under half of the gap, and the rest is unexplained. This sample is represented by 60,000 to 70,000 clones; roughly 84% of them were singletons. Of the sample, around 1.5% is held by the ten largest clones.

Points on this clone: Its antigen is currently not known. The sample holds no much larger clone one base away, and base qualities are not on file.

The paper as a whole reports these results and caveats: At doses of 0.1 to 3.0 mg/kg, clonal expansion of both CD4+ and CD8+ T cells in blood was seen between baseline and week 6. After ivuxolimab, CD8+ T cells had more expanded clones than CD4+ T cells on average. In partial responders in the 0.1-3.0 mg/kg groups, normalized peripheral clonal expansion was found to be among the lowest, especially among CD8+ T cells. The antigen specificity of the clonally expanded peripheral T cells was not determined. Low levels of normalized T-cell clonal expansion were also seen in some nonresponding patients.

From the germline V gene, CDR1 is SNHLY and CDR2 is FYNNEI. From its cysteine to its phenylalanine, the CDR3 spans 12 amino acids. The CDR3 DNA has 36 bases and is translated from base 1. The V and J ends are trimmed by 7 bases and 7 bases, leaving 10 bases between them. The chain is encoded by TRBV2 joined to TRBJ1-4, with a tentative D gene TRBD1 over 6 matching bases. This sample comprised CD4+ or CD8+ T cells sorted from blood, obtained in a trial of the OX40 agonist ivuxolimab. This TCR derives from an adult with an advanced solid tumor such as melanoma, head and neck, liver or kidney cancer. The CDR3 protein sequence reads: CASTPGAEKLFF. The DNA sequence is TGTGCCAGCACCCCAGGGGCTGAAAAACTGTTTTTT.